The rows below give T cell receptor beta chains drawn from one sample of a study of early T cells in non-severe SARS-CoV-2 infection. TCRdb re-derived calls from the 5' RACE reads in MiXCR, one entry per CDR3 protein. The sample lists 56,000 or so distinct CDR3 sequences, 7.5% to 9.5% seen once, with around 4.5% in the top ten. The sequenced material came from whole blood. Receptor source: an adult who was a healthcare worker with PCR-confirmed SARS-CoV-2 infection or an uninfected control (not recorded which). Both conserved end residues are part of each CDR3. D genes are given only for firm matches. Size is omitted from some rows. Given values are once, few, many or a class for expanded clones.

d_call j_call v_call clone_size cdr3_nt cdr3_aa
NA TRBJ2-1 TRBV11-2 NA TGTGCCAGCAGCTCCCGGTGGCAGACCTACAATGAGCAGTTCTTC CASSSRWQTYNEQFF
NA TRBJ1-6 TRBV12-3/TRBV12-4 NA TGTGCCAGCAGTGCAGGGAACTCACCCCTCCACTTT CASSAGNSPLHF
NA TRBJ2-1 TRBV4-2 NA TGTGTCAGCAGCCGGATTGGACGAGACAATGAGCAGTTCTTC CVSSRIGRDNEQFF
TRBD2 TRBJ2-4 TRBV29-1 few TGCAGCGTTAACCTGGGAGGGAACATTCAGTACTTC CSVNLGGNIQYF
NA TRBJ2-1 TRBV11-2 many TGTGCCAGCAGCTTCCTCCGGGGTGACAATGAGCAGTTCTTC CASSFLRGDNEQFF
TRBD1 TRBJ1-1 TRBV28 few TGTGCCAGCAGTTCTCCGGGACAGGGGGCGGTTACTGAAGCTTTCTTT CASSSPGQGAVTEAFF
NA TRBJ2-7 TRBV20-1 NA TGCAGTGCTAGAGCTAGCCGCTCCTACGAGCAGTACTTC CSARASRSYEQYF
TRBD1 TRBJ2-7 TRBV10-3 many TGTGCCATCAGTGAGTCGTTATTCAGGGGGCGAAACTACGAGCAGTACTTC CAISESLFRGRNYEQYF
TRBD1 TRBJ2-7 TRBV6-2/TRBV6-3 NA TGTGCCGGCGGACAGGACTCCTACGAGCAGTACTTC CAGGQDSYEQYF
NA TRBJ1-3 TRBV30 few TGTGCCTGGAGTGGCACAGCCCGAAACACCATATATTTT CAWSGTARNTIYF
TRBD2 TRBJ2-3 TRBV28 NA TGTGCCAGCAGTTTATTAGGACTAGCGCAAGGCGTAGATACGCAGTATTTT CASSLLGLAQGVDTQYF
TRBD1 TRBJ2-7 TRBV12-3/TRBV12-4 few TGTGCCAGCAGTTATACCCCCGGGACAGGGGGGGAGCAGTACTTC CASSYTPGTGGEQYF
NA TRBJ1-1 TRBV20-1 many TGCAGTGCTAGTGCCCGGGACACTGAAGCTTTCTTT CSASARDTEAFF
NA TRBJ2-1 TRBV2 NA TGTGCCAGCAGTGGTGTCAGGGATGAGCAGTTCTTC CASSGVRDEQFF
NA TRBJ2-7 TRBV20-1 NA TGCAGTGCTAGGGGGGGAATCCATTACGAGCAGTACTTC CSARGGIHYEQYF
NA TRBJ2-1 TRBV7-6 many TGTGCCAGCAGCGTCAACGGGGGGCACGAGCAGTTCTTC CASSVNGGHEQFF
NA TRBJ2-3 TRBV7-6 few TGTGCCAGCAGCTTAGGAGCTCTAGGTGGCGATACGCAGTATTTT CASSLGALGGDTQYF
TRBD1 TRBJ1-1 TRBV20-1 few TGCAGTGCTAGTCCGGGACAGGCCATTGAAGCTTTCTTT CSASPGQAIEAFF
TRBD1 TRBJ2-1 TRBV5-6 few TGTGCCAGCAGCCCCTCCGCCCTACTCCGGGACAGGGCCTATGATGAGCAGTTCTTC CASSPSALLRDRAYDEQFF
NA TRBJ2-7 TRBV7-2 NA TGTGCCAGCAGCCAAACCGGGACTGCCACCTACGAGCAGTACTTC CASSQTGTATYEQYF
NA TRBJ2-7 TRBV5-6 many TGTGCCAGCAGCTTCAGGGGCCGCCCCTACGAGCAGTACTTC CASSFRGRPYEQYF
TRBD1 TRBJ2-7 TRBV29-1 few TGCAGCGTTCTCCGGACAGGGGTCTCCTACGAGCAGTACTTC CSVLRTGVSYEQYF